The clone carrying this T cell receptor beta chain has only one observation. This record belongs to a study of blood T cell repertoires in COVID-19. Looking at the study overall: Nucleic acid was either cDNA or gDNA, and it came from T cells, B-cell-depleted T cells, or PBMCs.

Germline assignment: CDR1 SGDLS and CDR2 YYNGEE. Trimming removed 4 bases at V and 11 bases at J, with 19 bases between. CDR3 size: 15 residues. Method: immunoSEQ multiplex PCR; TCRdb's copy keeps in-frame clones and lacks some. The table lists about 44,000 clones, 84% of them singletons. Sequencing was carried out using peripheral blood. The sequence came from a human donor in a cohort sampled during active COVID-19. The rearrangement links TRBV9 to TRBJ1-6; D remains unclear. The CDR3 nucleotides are TGTGCCAGCAGCCCACGGGAGGGCGGCGGGACACCCCTCCACTTT. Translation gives CASSPREGGGTPLHF.